A selection of T cell receptor beta chains follows, all from one sample in a study of pediatric ulcerative colitis. The table came from immunoSEQ multiplex PCR; TCRdb's copy has only in-frame clones and leaves some out. The sample records tens of thousands of clones, over 70% being singletons. The specimen was blood. The receptor source for this set is a boy between 5 and 17 years old who was a control in a study of pediatric ulcerative colitis. CDR3s include the opening cysteine and the closing phenylalanine or tryptophan.

v_call: TRBV6-4
j_call: TRBJ2-7
cdr3_aa: CASRGRGHLPYEQYF

v_call: TRBV9
j_call: TRBJ1-1
cdr3_aa: CASSAEGAGYTEAFF

v_call: TRBV7-3
j_call: TRBJ1-2
cdr3_aa: CASSLRRGQGYTF

v_call: TRBV27
j_call: TRBJ2-2
cdr3_aa: CASSLRGLGELFF

v_call: TRBV7-9
j_call: TRBJ1-5
cdr3_aa: CASGLGGQPQHF

v_call: TRBV9
j_call: TRBJ2-5
cdr3_aa: CASSAPGRGETQYF

v_call: TRBV7-8
j_call: TRBJ1-4
cdr3_aa: CASSRRPGFPEKLFF

v_call: TRBV11-2
j_call: TRBJ2-7
cdr3_aa: CASSLDPGGYEQYF

v_call: TRBV7-2
j_call: TRBJ2-5
cdr3_aa: CASSPLPLAQYF

v_call: TRBV5-1
j_call: TRBJ1-1
cdr3_aa: CASSLSDKNTEAFF

v_call: TRBV18
j_call: TRBJ2-2
cdr3_aa: CASSLRDTNTGELFF

v_call: TRBV6-6
j_call: TRBJ2-7
cdr3_aa: CASSRGIGNEQYF

v_call: TRBV6-1
j_call: TRBJ2-2
cdr3_aa: CASRNRGDTGELFF

v_call: TRBV19
j_call: TRBJ1-5
cdr3_aa: CASSVANQEYSNQPQHF

v_call: TRBV5-1
j_call: TRBJ1-1
cdr3_aa: CASSLSTGNTEAFF

v_call: TRBV11-2
j_call: TRBJ1-5
cdr3_aa: CASSLGETYSNQPQHF

v_call: TRBV28
j_call: TRBJ2-3
cdr3_aa: CASSTTGWLAGYTDTQYF

v_call: TRBV10-3
j_call: TRBJ2-7
cdr3_aa: CAIRKGTSPGQGAYEQYF

v_call: TRBV27
j_call: TRBJ2-3
cdr3_aa: CASSPLTSGRVAPDTQYF

v_call: TRBV6-5
j_call: TRBJ1-6
cdr3_aa: CASSNPRGTNSPLHF

v_call: TRBV9
j_call: TRBJ1-1
cdr3_aa: CASSVGFGWTEAFF

v_call: TRBV7-2
j_call: TRBJ2-2
cdr3_aa: CASSSNSGIGGELFF

v_call: TRBV19
j_call: TRBJ1-2
cdr3_aa: CASSNWTEWFNYGYTF

v_call: TRBV7-8
j_call: TRBJ2-7
cdr3_aa: CASFGTSGGDKSSYEQYF

v_call: TRBV7-2
j_call: TRBJ2-7
cdr3_aa: CASSLGGQRSYEQYF

v_call: TRBV18
j_call: TRBJ1-5
cdr3_aa: CASSPGGILNQPQHF

v_call: TRBV6-5
j_call: TRBJ1-1
cdr3_aa: CASRGSDNQAFF

v_call: TRBV21-1
j_call: TRBJ1-6
cdr3_aa: CASSKRGPSLDSPLHF

v_call: TRBV2
j_call: TRBJ2-3
cdr3_aa: CASFQGASGTDTQYF

v_call: TRBV27
j_call: .
cdr3_aa: CASSLLAGGPELSRYGYEQYF

v_call: TRBV19
j_call: TRBJ1-2
cdr3_aa: CASSYGYGYTF

v_call: TRBV7-2
j_call: TRBJ1-3
cdr3_aa: CASSLGTRNTIYF

v_call: TRBV5-1
j_call: TRBJ2-7
cdr3_aa: CASSPWDRPFEQYF

v_call: TRBV7-8
j_call: TRBJ1-2
cdr3_aa: CASSPPLRQGGFYGYTF

v_call: TRBV9
j_call: TRBJ1-4
cdr3_aa: CASSVDEGPNEKLFF

v_call: TRBV4-1
j_call: TRBJ1-4
cdr3_aa: CASSQVKYPNNEKLFF

v_call: TRBV25-1
j_call: TRBJ2-7
cdr3_aa: CASSEYSALSPPQYF

v_call: TRBV25-1
j_call: TRBJ1-3
cdr3_aa: CASSELGQGGINTIYF

v_call: TRBV4-1
j_call: TRBJ1-1
cdr3_aa: CASSQDTENTEAFF

v_call: TRBV19
j_call: TRBJ2-2
cdr3_aa: CASSIAITGELFF

v_call: TRBV27
j_call: TRBJ1-1
cdr3_aa: CASRLGTGRATEAFF

v_call: TRBV19
j_call: TRBJ1-1
cdr3_aa: CASSPWTGEAFF

v_call: TRBV7-2
j_call: TRBJ2-7
cdr3_aa: CASSRGLAGAYEQYF

v_call: TRBV6-6
j_call: TRBJ2-7
cdr3_aa: CASTSSVGHGSYEQYF

v_call: TRBV7-2
j_call: TRBJ1-2
cdr3_aa: CASSQIRANYGYTF

v_call: TRBV13
j_call: TRBJ2-7
cdr3_aa: CASSPRQGASYEQYF

v_call: TRBV5-5
j_call: TRBJ2-3
cdr3_aa: CASTPGTDTQYF

v_call: TRBV18
j_call: TRBJ2-3
cdr3_aa: CASSPGSTDTQYF

v_call: TRBV29-1
j_call: TRBJ1-2
cdr3_aa: CSVGQGARGYTF

v_call: TRBV7-2
j_call: TRBJ2-1
cdr3_aa: CASRLPGQDYNEQFF